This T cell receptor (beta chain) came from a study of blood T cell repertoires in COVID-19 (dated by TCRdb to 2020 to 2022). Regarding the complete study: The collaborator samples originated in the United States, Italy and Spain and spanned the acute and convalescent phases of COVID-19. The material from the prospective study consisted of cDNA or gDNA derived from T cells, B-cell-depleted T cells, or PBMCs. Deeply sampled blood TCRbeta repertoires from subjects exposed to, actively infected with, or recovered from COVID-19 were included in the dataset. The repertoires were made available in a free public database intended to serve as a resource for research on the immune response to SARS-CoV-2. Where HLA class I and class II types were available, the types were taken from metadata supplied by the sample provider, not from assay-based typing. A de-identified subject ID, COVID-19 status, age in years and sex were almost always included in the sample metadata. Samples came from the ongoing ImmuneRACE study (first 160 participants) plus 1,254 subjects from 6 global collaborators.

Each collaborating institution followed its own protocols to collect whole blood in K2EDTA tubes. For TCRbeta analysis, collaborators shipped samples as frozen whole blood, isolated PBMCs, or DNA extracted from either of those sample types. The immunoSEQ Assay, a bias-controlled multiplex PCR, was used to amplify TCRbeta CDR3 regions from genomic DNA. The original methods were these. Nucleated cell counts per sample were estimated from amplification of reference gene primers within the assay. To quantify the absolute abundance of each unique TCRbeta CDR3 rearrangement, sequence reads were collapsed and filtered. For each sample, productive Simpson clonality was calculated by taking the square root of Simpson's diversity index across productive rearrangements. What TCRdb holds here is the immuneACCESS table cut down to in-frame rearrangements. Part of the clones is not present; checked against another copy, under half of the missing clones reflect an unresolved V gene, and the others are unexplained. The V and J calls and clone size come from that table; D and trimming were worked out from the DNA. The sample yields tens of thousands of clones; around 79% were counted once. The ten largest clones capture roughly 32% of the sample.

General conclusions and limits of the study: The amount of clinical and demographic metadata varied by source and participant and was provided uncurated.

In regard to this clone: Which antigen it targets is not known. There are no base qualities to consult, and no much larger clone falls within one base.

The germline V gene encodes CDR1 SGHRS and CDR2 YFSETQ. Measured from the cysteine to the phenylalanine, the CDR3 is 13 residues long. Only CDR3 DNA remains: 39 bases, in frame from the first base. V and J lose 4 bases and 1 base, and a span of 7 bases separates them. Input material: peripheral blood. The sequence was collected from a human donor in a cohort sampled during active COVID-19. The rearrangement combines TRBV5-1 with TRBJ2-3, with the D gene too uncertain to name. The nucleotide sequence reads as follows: TGCGCCAGCAGCCTTCCCGGCACAGATACGCAGTATTTT. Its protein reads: CASSLPGTDTQYF.